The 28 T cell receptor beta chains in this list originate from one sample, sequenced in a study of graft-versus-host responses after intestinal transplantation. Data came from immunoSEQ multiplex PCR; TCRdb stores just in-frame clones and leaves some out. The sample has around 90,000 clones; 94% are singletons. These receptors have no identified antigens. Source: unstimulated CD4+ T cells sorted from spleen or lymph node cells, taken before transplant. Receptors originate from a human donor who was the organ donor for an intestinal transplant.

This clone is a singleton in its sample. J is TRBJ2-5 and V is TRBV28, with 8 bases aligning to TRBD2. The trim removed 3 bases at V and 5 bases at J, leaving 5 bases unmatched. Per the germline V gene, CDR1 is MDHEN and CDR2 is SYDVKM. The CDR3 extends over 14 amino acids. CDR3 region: CASSFGGARETQYF. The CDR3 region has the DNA TGTGCCAGCAGTTTCGGGGGGGCCCGGGAGACCCAGTACTTC.

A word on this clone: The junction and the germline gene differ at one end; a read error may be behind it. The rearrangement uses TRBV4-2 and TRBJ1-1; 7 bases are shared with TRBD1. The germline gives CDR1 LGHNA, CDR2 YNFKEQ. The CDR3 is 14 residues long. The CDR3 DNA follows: TGTGCCGGCAGATCGACAGGGCGAGGCACTGAAGCTTTCTTT. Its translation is CAGRSTGRGTEAFF.

The CDR3 region is CASSLPAAGGADYGYTF. The CDR3 coding sequence is TGTGCCAGCAGCTTGCCCGCGGCAGGGGGCGCGGACTATGGCTACACCTTC. This chain links TRBV7-8 with TRBJ1-2, with 8 positions matching TRBD1. This CDR3 region has 17 residues. J was trimmed by 3 bases and V by 3 bases; bases with no gene match: 12. CDR1 and CDR2 (germline): SGHVS, FQNEAQ.

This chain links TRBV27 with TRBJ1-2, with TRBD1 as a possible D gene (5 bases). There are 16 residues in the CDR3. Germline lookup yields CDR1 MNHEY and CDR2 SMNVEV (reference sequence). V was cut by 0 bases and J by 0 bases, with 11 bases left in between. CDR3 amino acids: CASSLSRQIANYGYTF. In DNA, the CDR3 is TGTGCCAGCAGTTTATCTAGACAGATAGCTAACTATGGCTACACCTTC.

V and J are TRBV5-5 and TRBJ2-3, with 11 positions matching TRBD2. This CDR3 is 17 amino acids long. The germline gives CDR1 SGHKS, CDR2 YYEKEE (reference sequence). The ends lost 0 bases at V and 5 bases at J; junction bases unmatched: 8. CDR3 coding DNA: TGTGCCAGCAGCTTGGTGGGACTAGCGGTAGTGGGAGATACGCAGTATTTT. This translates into CASSLVGLAVVGDTQYF.

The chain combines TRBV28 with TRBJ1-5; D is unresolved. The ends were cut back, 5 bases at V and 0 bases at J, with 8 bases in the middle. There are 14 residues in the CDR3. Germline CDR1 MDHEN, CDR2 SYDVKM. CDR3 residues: CASSLHISNQPQHF. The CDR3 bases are TGTGCCAGCAGTCTCCACATTAGCAATCAGCCCCAGCATTTT.

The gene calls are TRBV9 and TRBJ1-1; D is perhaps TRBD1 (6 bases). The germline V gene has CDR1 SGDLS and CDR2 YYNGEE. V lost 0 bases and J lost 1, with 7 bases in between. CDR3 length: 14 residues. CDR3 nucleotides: TGTGCCAGCAGCGTAGTCAGGGGGAACACTGAAGCTTTCTTT. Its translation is CASSVVRGNTEAFF.

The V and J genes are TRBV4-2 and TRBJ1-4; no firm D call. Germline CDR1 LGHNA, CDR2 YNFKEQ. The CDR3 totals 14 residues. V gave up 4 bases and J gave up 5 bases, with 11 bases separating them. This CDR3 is CASSPPGRNEKLFF. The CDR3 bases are TGTGCCAGCAGCCCCCCCGGCAGGAATGAAAAACTGTTTTTT.

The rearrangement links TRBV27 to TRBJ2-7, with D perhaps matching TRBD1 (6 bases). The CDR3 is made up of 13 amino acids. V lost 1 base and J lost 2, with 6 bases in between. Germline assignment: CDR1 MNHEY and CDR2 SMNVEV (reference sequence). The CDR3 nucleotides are TGTGCCAGCAGTTTATGGGACACCTACGAGCAGTACTTC. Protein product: CASSLWDTYEQYF.

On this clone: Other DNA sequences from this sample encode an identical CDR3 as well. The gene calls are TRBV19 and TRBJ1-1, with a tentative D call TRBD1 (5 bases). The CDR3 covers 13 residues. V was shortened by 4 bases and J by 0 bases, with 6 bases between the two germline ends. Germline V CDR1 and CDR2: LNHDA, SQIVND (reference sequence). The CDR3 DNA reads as TGTGCCAGTAGTACAGGGCTGAACACTGAAGCTTTCTTT. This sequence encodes CASSTGLNTEAFF. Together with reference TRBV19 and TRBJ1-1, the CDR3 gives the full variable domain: DGGITQSPKYLFRKEGQNVTLSCEQNLNHDAMYWYRQDPGQGLRLIYYSQIVNDFQKGDIAEGYSVSREKKESFPLTVTSAQKNPTAFYLCASSTGLNTEAFFGQGTRLTVV.

The CDR3 nucleotides read TGTGCCAGCCGAGGACAAGGGGTTTCCTACGAGCAGTACTTC. Its protein product is CASRGQGVSYEQYF. V usage is TRBV6-6 and J usage is TRBJ2-7, with D perhaps matching TRBD1 (5 bases). With 8 bases removed from V and 1 base from J, the gap between germline ends came to 15 bases. Per the germline V gene, CDR1 is MNHNY and CDR2 is SVGAGI (reference sequence). The CDR3 totals 14 residues.

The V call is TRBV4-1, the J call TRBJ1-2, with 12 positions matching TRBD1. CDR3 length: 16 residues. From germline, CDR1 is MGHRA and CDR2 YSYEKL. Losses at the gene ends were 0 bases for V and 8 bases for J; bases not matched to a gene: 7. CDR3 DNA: TGCGCCAGCAGCCAAGATAGGGGACAGGGGGCGAACGGCTACACCTTC. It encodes CASSQDRGQGANGYTF.

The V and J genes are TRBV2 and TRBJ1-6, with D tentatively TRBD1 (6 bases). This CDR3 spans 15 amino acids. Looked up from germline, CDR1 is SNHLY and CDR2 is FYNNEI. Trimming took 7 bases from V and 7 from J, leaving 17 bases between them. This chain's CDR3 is CASKRGARENSPLHF. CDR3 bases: TGTGCCAGCAAGAGGGGGGCGCGTGAAAATTCACCCCTCCACTTT.

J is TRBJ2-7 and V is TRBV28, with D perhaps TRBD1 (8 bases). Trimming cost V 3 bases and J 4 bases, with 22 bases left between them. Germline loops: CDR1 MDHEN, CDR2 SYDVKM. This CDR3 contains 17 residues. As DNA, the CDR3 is TGTGCCAGCAGTTTTGGACATACAGGGGGGGTGAGGTACGAGCAGTACTTC. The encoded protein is CASSFGHTGGVRYEQYF.

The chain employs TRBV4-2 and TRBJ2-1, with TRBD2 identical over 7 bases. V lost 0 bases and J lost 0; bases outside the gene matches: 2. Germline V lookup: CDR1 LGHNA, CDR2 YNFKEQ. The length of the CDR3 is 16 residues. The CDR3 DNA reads TGTGCCAGCAGCCAAGAGGCGGGGGTCTCCTACAATGAGCAGTTCTTC. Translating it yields CASSQEAGVSYNEQFF.

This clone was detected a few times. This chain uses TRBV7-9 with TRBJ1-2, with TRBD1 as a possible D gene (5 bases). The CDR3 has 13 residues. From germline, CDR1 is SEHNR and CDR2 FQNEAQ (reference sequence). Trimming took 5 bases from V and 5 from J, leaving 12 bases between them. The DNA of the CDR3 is TGTGCCAGCAGCCACGGACACGCGTATGGCTACACCTTC. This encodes CASSHGHAYGYTF. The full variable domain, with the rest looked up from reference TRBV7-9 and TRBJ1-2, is DTGVSQNPRHKITKRGQNVTFRCDPISEHNRLYWYRQTLGQGPEFLTYFQNEAQLEKSRLLSDRFSAERPKGSFSTLEIQRTEQGDSAMYLCASSHGHAYGYTFGSGTRLTVV.

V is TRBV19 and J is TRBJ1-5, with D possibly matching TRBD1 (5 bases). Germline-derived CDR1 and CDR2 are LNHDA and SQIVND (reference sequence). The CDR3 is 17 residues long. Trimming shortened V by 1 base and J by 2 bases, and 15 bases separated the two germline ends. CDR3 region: CASSIVLGRAGNQPQHF. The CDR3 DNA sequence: TGTGCCAGTAGTATAGTTTTGGGCAGGGCCGGCAATCAGCCCCAGCATTTT.

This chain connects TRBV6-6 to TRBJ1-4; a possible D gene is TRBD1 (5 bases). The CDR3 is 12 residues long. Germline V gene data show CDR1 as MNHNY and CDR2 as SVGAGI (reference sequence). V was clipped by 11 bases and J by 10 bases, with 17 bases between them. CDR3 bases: TGTGCCTTCGGGACTCCAGGTGGAAAACTGTTTTTT. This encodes CAFGTPGGKLFF.

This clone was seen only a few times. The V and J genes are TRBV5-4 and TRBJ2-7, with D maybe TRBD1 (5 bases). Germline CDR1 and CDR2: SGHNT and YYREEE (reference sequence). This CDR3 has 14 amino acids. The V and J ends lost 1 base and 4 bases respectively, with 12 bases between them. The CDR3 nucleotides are TGTGCCAGCAGCTTGTCCCAGGGTTCGTACGAGCAGTACTTC. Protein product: CASSLSQGSYEQYF.

The CDR3 DNA is TGTGCCAGCAGTTCGGAGACGAGCAATCAGCCCCAGCATTTT. It codes for CASSSETSNQPQHF. The chain joins TRBV6-6 to TRBJ1-5; D is ambiguous. From germline, CDR1 is MNHNY and CDR2 SVGAGI (reference sequence). Trimming left V 4 bases short and J 1 base short, with 8 bases between. This CDR3 is built from 14 residues.

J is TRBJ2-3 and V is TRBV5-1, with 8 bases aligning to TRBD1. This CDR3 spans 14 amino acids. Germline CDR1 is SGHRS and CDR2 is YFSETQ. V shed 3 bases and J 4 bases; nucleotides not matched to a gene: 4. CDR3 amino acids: CASSSRQGPDTQYF. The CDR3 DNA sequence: TGCGCCAGCAGCTCCCGACAGGGGCCAGATACGCAGTATTTT.

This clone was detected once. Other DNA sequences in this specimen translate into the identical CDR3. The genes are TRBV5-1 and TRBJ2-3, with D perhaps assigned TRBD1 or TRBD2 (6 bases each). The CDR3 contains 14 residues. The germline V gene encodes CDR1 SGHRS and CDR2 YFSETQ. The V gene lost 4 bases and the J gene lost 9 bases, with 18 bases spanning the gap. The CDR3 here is CASSGTGAGETQYF. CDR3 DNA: TGCGCCAGCAGCGGAACGGGGGCAGGGGAGACGCAGTATTTT.

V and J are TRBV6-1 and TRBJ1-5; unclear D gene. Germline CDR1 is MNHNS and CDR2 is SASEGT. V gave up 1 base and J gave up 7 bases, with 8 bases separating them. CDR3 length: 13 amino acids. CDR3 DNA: TGTGCCAGCAGTGAAGGGGGTGGACAGCCCCAGCATTTT. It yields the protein CASSEGGGQPQHF.

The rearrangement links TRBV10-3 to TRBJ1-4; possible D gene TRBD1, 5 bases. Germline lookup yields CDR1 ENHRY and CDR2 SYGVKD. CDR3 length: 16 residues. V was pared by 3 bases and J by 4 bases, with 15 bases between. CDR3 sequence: CAISDGQRSGNEKLFF. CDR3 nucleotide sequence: TGTGCCATCAGTGATGGACAACGGAGCGGTAATGAAAAACTGTTTTTT.

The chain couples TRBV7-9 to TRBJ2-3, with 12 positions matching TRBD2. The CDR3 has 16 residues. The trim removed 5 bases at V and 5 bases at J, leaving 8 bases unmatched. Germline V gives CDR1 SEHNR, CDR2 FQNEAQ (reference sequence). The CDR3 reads CASSPRLAGVKDTQYF. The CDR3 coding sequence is TGTGCCAGCAGCCCCCGACTAGCGGGGGTGAAAGATACGCAGTATTTT.

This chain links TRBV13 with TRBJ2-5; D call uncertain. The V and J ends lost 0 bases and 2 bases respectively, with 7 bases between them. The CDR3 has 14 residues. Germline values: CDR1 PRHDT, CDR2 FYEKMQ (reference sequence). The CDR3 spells CASSLGRIQETQYF. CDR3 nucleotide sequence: TGTGCCAGCAGCTTAGGACGGATTCAAGAGACCCAGTACTTC.

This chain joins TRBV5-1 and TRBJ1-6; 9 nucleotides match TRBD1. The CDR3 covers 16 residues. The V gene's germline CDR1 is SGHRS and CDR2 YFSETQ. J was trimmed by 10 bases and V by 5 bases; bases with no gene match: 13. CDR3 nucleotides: TGCGCCAGCAGTATGGGGGTGGGACAGGGCTTCTCACCCCTCCACTTT. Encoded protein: CASSMGVGQGFSPLHF.

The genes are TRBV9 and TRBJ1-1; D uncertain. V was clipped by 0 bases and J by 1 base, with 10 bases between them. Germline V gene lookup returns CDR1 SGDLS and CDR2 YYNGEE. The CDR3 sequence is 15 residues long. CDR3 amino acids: CASSVAGVANTEAFF. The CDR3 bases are TGTGCCAGCAGCGTAGCAGGAGTGGCGAACACTGAAGCTTTCTTT.